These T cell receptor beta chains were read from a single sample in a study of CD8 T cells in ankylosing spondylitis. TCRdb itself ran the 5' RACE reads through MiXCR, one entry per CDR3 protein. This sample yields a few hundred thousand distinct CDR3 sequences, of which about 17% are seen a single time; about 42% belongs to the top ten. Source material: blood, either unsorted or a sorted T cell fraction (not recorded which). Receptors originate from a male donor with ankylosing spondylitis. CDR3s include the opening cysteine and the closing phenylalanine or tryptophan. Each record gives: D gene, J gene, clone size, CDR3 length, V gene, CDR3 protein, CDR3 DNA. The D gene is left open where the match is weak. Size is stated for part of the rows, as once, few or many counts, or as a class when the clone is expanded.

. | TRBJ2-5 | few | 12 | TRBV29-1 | CSDTPEGATQYF | TGCAGCGACACCCCGGAAGGAGCTACCCAGTACTTC
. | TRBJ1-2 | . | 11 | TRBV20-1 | CSASPPGGYTF | TGCAGTGCCTCCCCCCCGGGCGGCTACACCTTC
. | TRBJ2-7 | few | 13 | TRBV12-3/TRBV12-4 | CASRFSGTYEQYF | TGTGCCAGCAGATTTAGCGGTACCTACGAGCAGTACTTC
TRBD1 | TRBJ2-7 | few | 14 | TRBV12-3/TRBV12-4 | CASGTTGGSGEQYF | TGTGCCAGCGGTACGACAGGGGGGTCGGGGGAGCAGTACTTC
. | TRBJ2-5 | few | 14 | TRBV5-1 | CASSLRADGETQYF | TGCGCCAGCAGCTTGCGGGCCGACGGAGAGACCCAGTACTTC
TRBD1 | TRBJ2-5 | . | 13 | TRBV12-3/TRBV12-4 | CASTLTGDETQYF | TGTGCCAGCACTCTGACAGGGGATGAGACCCAGTACTTC
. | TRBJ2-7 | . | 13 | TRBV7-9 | CASSLVFGAEQYF | TGTGCCAGCAGCTTAGTTTTCGGAGCCGAGCAGTACTTC
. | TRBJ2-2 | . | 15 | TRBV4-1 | CASSQAASATGELFF | TGCGCCAGCAGCCAGGCGGCTAGCGCGACCGGGGAGCTGTTTTTT
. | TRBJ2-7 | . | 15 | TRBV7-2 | CASSLEGGGYYEQYF | TGTGCCAGCAGCTTAGAGGGGGGTGGTTACTACGAGCAGTACTTC
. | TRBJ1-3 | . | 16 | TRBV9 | CASSPDLFHAGNTIYF | TGTGCCAGCAGCCCAGACCTTTTCCACGCCGGAAACACCATATATTTT
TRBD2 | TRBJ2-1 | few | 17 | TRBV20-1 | CSATPPWDERENNEQFF | TGCAGTGCCACACCTCCCTGGGATGAGCGGGAGAACAATGAGCAGTTCTTC
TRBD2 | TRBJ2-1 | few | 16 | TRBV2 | CASKGLAGGVYNEQFF | TGTGCCAGCAAGGGACTAGCGGGAGGGGTTTACAATGAGCAGTTCTTC
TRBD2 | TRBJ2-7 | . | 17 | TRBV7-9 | CASSLALGEREWLEQYF | TGTGCCAGCAGCTTAGCTCTCGGAGAGCGGGAGTGGTTGGAGCAGTACTTC
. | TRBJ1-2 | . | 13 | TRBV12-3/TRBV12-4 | CASSLETDYGYTF | TGTGCCAGCAGTTTGGAGACAGATTATGGCTACACCTTC
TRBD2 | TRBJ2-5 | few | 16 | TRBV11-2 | CASSLVSSGDQETQYF | TGTGCCAGCAGCTTAGTTTCTAGCGGGGACCAAGAGACCCAGTACTTC
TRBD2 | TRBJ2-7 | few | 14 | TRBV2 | CASRASGTNYEQYF | TGTGCCAGCAGGGCTAGCGGGACGAACTACGAGCAGTACTTC
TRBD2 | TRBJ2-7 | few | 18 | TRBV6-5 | CASSSHFGAGEVSYEQYF | TGTGCCAGCAGTTCTCACTTCGGTGCGGGAGAAGTTTCCTACGAGCAGTACTTC
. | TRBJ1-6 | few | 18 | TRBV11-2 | CASSSRSQGTNYNSPLHF | TGTGCCAGCAGCAGCAGGTCTCAGGGGACAAACTATAATTCACCCCTCCACTTT
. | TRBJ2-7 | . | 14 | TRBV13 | CASSLLGGGHEQYF | TGTGCCAGCAGCTTATTGGGGGGCGGGCACGAGCAGTACTTC
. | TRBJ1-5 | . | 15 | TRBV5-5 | CASSLEVGAWQPQHF | TGTGCCAGCAGCTTGGAGGTGGGGGCTTGGCAGCCCCAGCATTTT
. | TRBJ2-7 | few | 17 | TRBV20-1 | CSARAPGAGSSSYEQYF | TGCAGTGCTAGAGCGCCAGGGGCAGGGTCAAGCTCCTACGAGCAGTACTTC
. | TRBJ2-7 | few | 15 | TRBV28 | CASSFGDPTPYEQYF | TGTGCCAGCAGTTTTGGGGACCCCACCCCCTACGAGCAGTACTTC
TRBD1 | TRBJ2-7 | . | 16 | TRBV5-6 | CASSSIAGQGPYEQYF | TGTGCCAGCAGCTCCATTGCGGGACAGGGTCCCTACGAGCAGTACTTC
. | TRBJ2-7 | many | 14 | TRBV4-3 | CASSQEEGSYEQYF | TGCGCCAGCAGCCAAGAGGAAGGGTCCTACGAGCAGTACTTC
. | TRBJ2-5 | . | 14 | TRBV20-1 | CSGGRGGGVETQYF | TGCAGCGGCGGGCGCGGAGGAGGGGTGGAGACCCAGTACTTC
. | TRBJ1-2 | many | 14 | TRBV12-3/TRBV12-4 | CASSFGGLDYGYTF | TGTGCCAGCAGTTTTGGGGGGCTCGACTATGGCTACACCTTC
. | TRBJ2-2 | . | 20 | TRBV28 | CASSSRMDDGSGFNTGELFF | TGTGCCAGCAGTTCTAGAATGGACGATGGCTCGGGCTTTAACACCGGGGAGCTGTTTTTT
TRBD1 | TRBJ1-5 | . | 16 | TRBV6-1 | CASSEPETGDNQPQHF | TGTGCCAGCAGTGAACCCGAGACAGGGGACAATCAGCCCCAGCATTTT
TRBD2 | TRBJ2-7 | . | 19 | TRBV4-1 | CASSHPRGTSGGSSYEQYF | TGCGCCAGCAGCCATCCCAGGGGGACTAGCGGGGGAAGCTCCTACGAGCAGTACTTC
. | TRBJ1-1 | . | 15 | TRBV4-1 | CASSPRELAPTEAFF | TGCGCCAGCAGCCCGCGGGAGCTCGCACCCACTGAAGCTTTCTTT
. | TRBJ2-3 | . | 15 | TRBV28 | CASSGPSEGTDTQYF | TGTGCCAGCAGTGGCCCCTCGGAAGGCACAGATACGCAGTATTTT
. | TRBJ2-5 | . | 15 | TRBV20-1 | CSARSEQDHQETQYF | TGCAGTGCTAGGAGTGAACAGGACCACCAAGAGACCCAGTACTTC
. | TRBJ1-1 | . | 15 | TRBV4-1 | CASSQERGLATEAFF | TGCGCCAGCAGCCAAGAGCGAGGGCTGGCCACTGAAGCTTTCTTT
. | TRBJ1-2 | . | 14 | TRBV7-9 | CASSLESVDYGYTF | TGTGCCAGCAGCTTAGAGTCTGTGGACTATGGCTACACCTTC
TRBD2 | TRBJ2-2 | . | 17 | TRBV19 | CASSGLGAGVTTGELFF | TGTGCCAGTAGTGGTCTTGGAGCGGGAGTGACCACCGGGGAGCTGTTTTTT
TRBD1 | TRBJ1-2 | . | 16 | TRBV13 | CASIETGGSKGYGYTF | TGTGCCAGCATCGAAACAGGGGGGAGTAAAGGCTATGGCTACACCTTC
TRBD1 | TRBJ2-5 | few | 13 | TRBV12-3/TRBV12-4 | CAPRGRGRETQYF | TGTGCCCCACGGGGCAGGGGGCGAGAGACCCAGTACTTC
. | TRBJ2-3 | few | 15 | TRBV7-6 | CASSLRQASTDTQYF | TGTGCCAGCAGCTTACGACAGGCAAGCACAGATACGCAGTATTTT
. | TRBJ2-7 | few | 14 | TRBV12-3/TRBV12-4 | CASSLTGGAYEQYF | TGTGCCAGCAGTTTAACCGGGGGAGCCTACGAGCAGTACTTC
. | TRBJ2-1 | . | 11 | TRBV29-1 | CSLSVYNEQFF | TGCAGCCTTAGTGTCTACAATGAGCAGTTCTTC
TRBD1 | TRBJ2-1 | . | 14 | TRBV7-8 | CASSQGAGSNEQFF | TGTGCCAGCAGCCAGGGGGCCGGTAGCAATGAGCAGTTCTTC
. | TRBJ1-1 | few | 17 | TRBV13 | CASSLGETGTMNTEAFF | TGTGCCAGCAGCTTAGGAGAGACAGGAACCATGAACACTGAAGCTTTCTTT
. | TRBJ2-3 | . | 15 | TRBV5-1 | CASSLWEPRTDTQYF | TGCGCCAGCAGCTTGTGGGAACCTCGGACAGATACGCAGTATTTT
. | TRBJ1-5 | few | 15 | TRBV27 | CASSSGTDLNQPQHF | TGTGCCAGCAGTTCCGGGACGGATCTCAATCAGCCCCAGCATTTT